Below are 2 T cell receptor beta chains sequenced from a single sample in a study of blood T cell repertoires in COVID-19. Sequencing was performed with immunoSEQ multiplex PCR; in TCRdb, only in-frame clones are kept and a portion is missing. Among over 150,000 clones listed, over 65% were seen once. The material sequenced was peripheral blood. These receptors were obtained from a man aged 80 or over with acute or convalescent COVID-19.

The CDR3 DNA sequence: TGTGCCAGCAGCCAGGGAGGGCTCGACACCGGGGAGCTGTTTTTT. This gives the protein CASSQGGLDTGELFF. The gene calls are TRBV7-3 and TRBJ2-2; 7 bases map to TRBD2. Germline CDR1 reads SGHTA; CDR2 reads FQGTGA. This CDR3 comprises 15 residues. V shed 5 bases and J 3 bases; nucleotides not matched to a gene: 6. The whole variable domain, remainder taken from reference TRBV7-3 and TRBJ2-2, is GAGVSQTPSNKVTEKGKYVELRCDPISGHTALYWYRQSLGQGPEFLIYFQGTGAADDSGLPNDRFFAVRPEGSVSTLKIQRTERGDSAVYLCASSQGGLDTGELFFGEGSRLTVL.

This clone was seen just once. The V gene is TRBV7-9, the J gene TRBJ1-1, with 7 bases identical to TRBD1. The CDR3 is 12 residues long. Trimming cost V 5 bases and J 6 bases; bases outside gene matches: 3. Germline CDR1 reads SEHNR; CDR2 reads FQNEAQ (reference sequence). CDR3 coding DNA: TGTGCCAGCAGCCTTAGGGGGCCTGAAGCTTTCTTT. This translates into CASSLRGPEAFF. Looking up the rest from reference TRBV7-9 and TRBJ1-1 gives the full variable domain: DTGVSQNPRHKITKRGQNVTFRCDPISEHNRLYWYRQTLGQGPEFLTYFQNEAQLEKSRLLSDRFSAERPKGSFSTLEIQRTEQGDSAMYLCASSLRGPEAFFGQGTRLTVV.